This TCR beta chain was obtained from a study of T cells after yellow fever vaccination. Across the whole study: Fractions of limited cellularity were prepared by means of SMART-Seq v4 Ultra Low Input.

Only a few counts were recorded for this clonotype. What it binds is unknown. Template switching by 5'RACE produced TCR cDNA, adding a universal primer site and UMIs. TCRdb independently ran MiXCR on the 5' RACE reads; one entry per CDR3 protein. The table has under 400,000 distinct CDR3 sequences, under 15% seen once. The study's findings and limits: CD4 and CD8 compartments shared a small share of clonotypes, likely from convergent recombination.

Trimming removed 6 bases from V and 2 bases from J, with 18 bases in between. The CDR3 has 16 amino acids. The germline V gene encodes CDR1 MNHEY and CDR2 SVGEGT. The chain links TRBV6-2 or TRBV6-3 to TRBJ2-3; D may be TRBD1 or TRBD2 (5 bases each). The receptor was isolated from a man between 18 and 35 years old who received the YFV17D yellow fever vaccine. The starting material was CD4+ T cells sorted from PBMCs, obtained 15 days after the yellow fever booster vaccination. The DNA of the CDR3 is TGTGCCAGCAGCCGCCCGGGACCGACAAACACAGATACGCAGTATTTT. Translated, it gives CASSRPGPTNTDTQYF.